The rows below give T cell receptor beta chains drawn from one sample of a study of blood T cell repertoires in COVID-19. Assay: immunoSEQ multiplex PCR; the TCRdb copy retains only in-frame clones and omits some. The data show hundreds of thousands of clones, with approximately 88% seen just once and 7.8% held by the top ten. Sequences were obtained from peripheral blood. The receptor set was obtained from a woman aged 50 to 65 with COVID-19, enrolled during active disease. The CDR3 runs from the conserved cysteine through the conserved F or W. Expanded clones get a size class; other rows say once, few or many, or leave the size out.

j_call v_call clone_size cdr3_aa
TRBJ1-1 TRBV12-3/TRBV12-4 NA CASSLRGNTEAFF
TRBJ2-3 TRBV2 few CASSEAVLADSTDTQYF
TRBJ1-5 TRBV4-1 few CASSPGVWSSNQPQHF
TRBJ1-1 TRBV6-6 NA CASSLGGGRTEAFF
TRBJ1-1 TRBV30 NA CACLGQSFTEAFF
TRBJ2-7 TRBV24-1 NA CATSEAGQAYEQYF
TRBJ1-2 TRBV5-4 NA CASSLAVSGYTF
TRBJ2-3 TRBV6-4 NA CASSHGRANTQYF
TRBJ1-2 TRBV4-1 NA CASSQDDRGDYGYTF
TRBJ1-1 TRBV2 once CASSPDRDNTEAFF
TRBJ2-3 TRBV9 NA CASSVGDSSTDTQYF
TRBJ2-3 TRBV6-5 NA CASSYRTSRTDTQYF
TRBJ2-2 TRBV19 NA CATGTGGAGTGELFF
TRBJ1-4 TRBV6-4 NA CASRVGQSSTNEKLFF
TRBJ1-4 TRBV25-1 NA CASRASGNEKLFF
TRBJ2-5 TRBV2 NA CASTLAGETQYF
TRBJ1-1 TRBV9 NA CASSPPSAGKMDEAFF
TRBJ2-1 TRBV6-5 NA CASSYSRDRASNEQFF
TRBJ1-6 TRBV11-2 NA CASSLEPTAGRSPLHF
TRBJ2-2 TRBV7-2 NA CASSAGSGYTGELFF
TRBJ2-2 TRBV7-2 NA CASSERRANTGELFF
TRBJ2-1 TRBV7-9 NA CASSFSGQGNEQFF
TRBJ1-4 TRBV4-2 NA CASSQEKGGGNEKLFF
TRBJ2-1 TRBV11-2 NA CASSLGAGTGSKNEQFF
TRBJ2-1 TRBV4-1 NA CASSQSGLAGLDEQFF
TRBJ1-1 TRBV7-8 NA CASSTPHERGAMSWAFF
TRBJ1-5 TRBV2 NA CASSARVGDSQPQHF